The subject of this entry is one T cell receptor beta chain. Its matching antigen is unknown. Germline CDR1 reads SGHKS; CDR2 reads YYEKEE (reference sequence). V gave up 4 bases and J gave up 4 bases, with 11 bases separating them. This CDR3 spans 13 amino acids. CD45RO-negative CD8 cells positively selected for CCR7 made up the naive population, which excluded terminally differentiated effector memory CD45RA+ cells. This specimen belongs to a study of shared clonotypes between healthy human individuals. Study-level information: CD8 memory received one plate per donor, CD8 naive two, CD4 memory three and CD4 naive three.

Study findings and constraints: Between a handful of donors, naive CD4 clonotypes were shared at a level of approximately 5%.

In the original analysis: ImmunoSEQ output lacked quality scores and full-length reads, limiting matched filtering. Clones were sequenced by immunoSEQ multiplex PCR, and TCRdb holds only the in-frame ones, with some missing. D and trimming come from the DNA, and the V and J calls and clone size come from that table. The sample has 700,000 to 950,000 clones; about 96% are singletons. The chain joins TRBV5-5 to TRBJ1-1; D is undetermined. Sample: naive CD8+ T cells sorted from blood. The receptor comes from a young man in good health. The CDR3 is CASSLGLSTEAFF. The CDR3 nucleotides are TGTGCCAGCAGCCTCGGATTGAGCACTGAAGCTTTCTTT. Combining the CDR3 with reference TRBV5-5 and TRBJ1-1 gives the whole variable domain DAGVTQSPTHLIKTRGQQVTLRCSPISGHKSVSWYQQVLGQGPQFIFQYYEKEERGRGNFPDRFSARQFPNYSSELNVNALLLGDSALYLCASSLGLSTEAFFGQGTRLTVV.